The next 15 T cell receptor beta chains were all read from a single sample in a study of beta chain features in type 1 diabetes. Points from the study as a whole: Shorter TCRB CDR3s, moderately but significantly so, marked every one of the four CD4+ subsets in Type 1 diabetes patients.

No antigen is known for these receptors. Sequenced material consisted of expressed TCRB transcripts (all of the isolated RNA was reverse transcribed). Clones were sequenced by immunoSEQ multiplex PCR, and TCRdb holds only the in-frame ones, with some missing. This sample has some 660,000 clones, with around 15% found just once. Material for sequencing was naive CD4+ T cells from blood. The origin of the receptors is a young man with type 1 diabetes.

This clone appeared many times. The chain has TRBV7-9 and TRBJ2-4; the match to TRBD1 covers 9 bases. V was pared by 5 bases and J by 2 bases, with 7 bases of the junction left unmatched. CDR3 length: 16 amino acids. Germline V gene sequence: CDR1 SEHNR, CDR2 FQNEAQ (reference sequence). The CDR3: CASSLGTGRPKNIQYF. DNA for the CDR3: TGTGCCAGCAGCCTTGGGACAGGGCGGCCCAAAAACATTCAGTACTTC.

CDR3 sequence: CASSSLRAGNTIYF. Here the CDR3 DNA reads TGTGCCAGCAGCTCCCTCAGGGCTGGAAACACCATATATTTT. The V call is TRBV11-2, the J call TRBJ1-3, with D maybe TRBD1 (5 bases). V shed 4 bases and J shed 2 bases, with 9 bases lying between them. This CDR3 region has 14 residues. Germline CDR1 reads SGHAT; CDR2 reads FQNNGV. Full variable domain (remainder filled in from reference TRBV11-2 and TRBJ1-3): EAGVAQSPRYKIIEKRQSVAFWCNPISGHATLYWYQQILGQGPKLLIQFQNNGVVDDSQLPKDRFSAERLKGVDSTLKIQPAKLEDSAVYLCASSSLRAGNTIYFGEGSWLTVV.

The table lists this clone with a few counts. The chain links TRBV25-1 to TRBJ2-2; 9 bases align to TRBD1. Germline V gene sequence: CDR1 MGHDK, CDR2 SYGVNS. The V segment lost 10 bases and the J segment 2 bases; nucleotides outside the gene matches: 5. The CDR3 covers 14 residues. The CDR3 region is CANEQGANTGELFF. The CDR3 coding sequence is TGTGCCAACGAACAGGGGGCAAACACCGGGGAGCTGTTTTTT.

This rearrangement joins TRBV27 to TRBJ2-1; D perhaps matches TRBD2 (5 bases). Trimming pared 5 bases from V and 4 bases from J, leaving 15 bases between. The CDR3 has 15 amino acids. CDR1 is MNHEY, CDR2 SMNVEV, per germline (reference sequence). This CDR3 is CASSPVRAYYNEQFF. As DNA, the CDR3 is TGTGCCAGCAGTCCCGTGAGGGCCTATTACAATGAGCAGTTCTTC.

This chain joins TRBV2 and TRBJ1-1; D uncertain. The CDR3 covers 15 residues. The germline V gene has CDR1 SNHLY and CDR2 FYNNEI. V was cut by 3 bases and J by 2 bases, with 13 bases left in between. The chain's CDR3 is CASSEVPWTNTEAFF. The CDR3 DNA follows: TGTGCCAGCAGTGAGGTACCCTGGACTAACACTGAAGCTTTCTTT. The entire variable domain, with the rest obtained from reference TRBV2 and TRBJ1-1, is as follows: EPEVTQTPSHQVTQMGQEVILRCVPISNHLYFYWYRQILGQKVEFLVSFYNNEISEKSEIFDDQFSVERPDGSNFTLKIRSTKLEDSAMYFCASSEVPWTNTEAFFGQGTRLTVV.

The chain is built from TRBV28 and TRBJ2-2; D remains unclear. Looked up from germline, CDR1 is MDHEN and CDR2 is SYDVKM. Trimming shortened V by 6 bases and J by 6 bases, and 11 bases separated the two germline ends. The CDR3 loop spans 13 amino acids. The CDR3: CASRPPRPGELFF. The CDR3 DNA sequence: TGTGCCAGCAGGCCCCCGAGGCCCGGGGAGCTGTTTTTT.

This clone showed up just a few times. V usage is TRBV27 and J usage is TRBJ2-2, with D uncertain. V was cut by 0 bases and J by 7 bases, with 12 bases left in between. Germline lookup yields CDR1 MNHEY and CDR2 SMNVEV (reference sequence). This CDR3 is built from 15 residues. DNA of the CDR3: TGTGCCAGCAGTTTATCGTCCCCAGGCCACGGGGAGCTGTTTTTT. Translation gives CASSLSSPGHGELFF.

The V and J genes are TRBV5-4 and TRBJ2-5, with 7 bases that match TRBD1. With 3 bases clipped from V and 5 bases from J, the junction kept 4 bases outside the gene matches. There are 13 residues in the CDR3. The germline CDR1 and CDR2 sequences are SGHNT and YYREEE (reference sequence). CDR3 nucleotides: TGTGCCAGCAGCTCACAGGGGCCTGAGACCCAGTACTTC. Its protein is CASSSQGPETQYF.

The gene calls are TRBV4-3 and TRBJ2-7, with D perhaps TRBD1 (5 bases). Germline V lookup: CDR1 LGHNA, CDR2 YSLEER. The CDR3 sequence is 17 residues long. Trimming cost V 1 base and J 7 bases, with 23 bases left between them. Here the CDR3 reads CASSQVKGSSLSGEQYF. Here the CDR3 DNA reads TGCGCCAGCAGCCAAGTTAAGGGGTCCTCCCTATCTGGGGAGCAGTACTTC.

The chain links TRBV14 to TRBJ2-7; TRBD2 agrees at 7 bases. Trimming at V came to 0 bases and at J to 3 bases, leaving 5 bases not matched to a gene. The length of the CDR3 is 15 residues. Germline V lookup: CDR1 SGHDN, CDR2 FVKESK. The DNA of the CDR3 is TGTGCCAGCAGCCAAGATTGGGGCGGGAGCTACGAGCAGTACTTC. Its translation: CASSQDWGGSYEQYF.

The chain combines TRBV29-1 with TRBJ1-1; D remains ambiguous. Between the trimmed V and J ends, which lost 4 bases and 0 bases, there was a span of 9 bases. This CDR3 comprises 13 residues. Germline V gene data show CDR1 as SQVTM and CDR2 as ANQGSEA. The DNA of the CDR3 is TGCAGCGTTGTAGGGTTCATGAACACTGAAGCTTTCTTT. Residues: CSVVGFMNTEAFF.

The sample holds a few counts of this clone. The chain has TRBV7-9 and TRBJ2-5, with D unresolved. Per the germline V gene, CDR1 is SEHNR and CDR2 is FQNEAQ (reference sequence). V lost 1 base, J lost 6 bases, and 3 bases lay in between. The CDR3 has 11 amino acids. The CDR3 spells CASSLVQTQYF. The CDR3 bases are TGTGCCAGCAGCTTAGTCCAGACCCAGTACTTC.

This clone occurred a few times. The chain joins TRBV28 to TRBJ2-3; D gene unclear. V shed 4 bases and J shed 4 bases, with 12 bases lying between them. This CDR3 spans 14 amino acids. The germline V gene has CDR1 MDHEN and CDR2 SYDVKM. The CDR3 protein is CASSSPGSADTQYF. CDR3 DNA sequence: TGTGCCAGCAGTTCCCCCGGCTCGGCAGATACGCAGTATTTT.

The table lists this clone with a few counts. V and J are TRBV25-1 and TRBJ1-2; D ambiguous. The germline V gene encodes CDR1 MGHDK and CDR2 SYGVNS. V lost 6 bases, J lost 0 bases, and 8 bases lay in between. The CDR3 contains 13 residues. CDR3 sequence (DNA): TGTGCCAGCAGCCAGGATCCTAACTATGGCTACACCTTC. It specifies CASSQDPNYGYTF.

The chain links TRBV2 to TRBJ1-2, with TRBD1 as a possible D gene (5 bases). The V end was cut by 6 bases, the J end by 5 bases, with 16 bases between. This CDR3 comprises 14 residues. The germline gives CDR1 SNHLY, CDR2 FYNNEI. CDR3 nucleotide sequence: TGTGCCAGCAGGGGGACGGCGGCCTTTTATGGCTACACCTTC. Its translation is CASRGTAAFYGYTF.